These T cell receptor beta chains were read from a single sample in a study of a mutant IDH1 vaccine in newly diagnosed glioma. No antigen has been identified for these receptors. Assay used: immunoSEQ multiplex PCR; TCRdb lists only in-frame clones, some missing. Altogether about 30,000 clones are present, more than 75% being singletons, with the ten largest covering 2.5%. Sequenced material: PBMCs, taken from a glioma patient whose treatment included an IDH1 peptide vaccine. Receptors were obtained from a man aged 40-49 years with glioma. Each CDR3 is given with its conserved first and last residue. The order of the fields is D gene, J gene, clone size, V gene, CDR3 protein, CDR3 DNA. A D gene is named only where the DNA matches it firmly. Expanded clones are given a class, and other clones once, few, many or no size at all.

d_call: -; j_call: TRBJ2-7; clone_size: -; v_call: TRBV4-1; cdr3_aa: CASSQSQGGKSSYEQYF; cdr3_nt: TGCGCCAGCAGCCAAAGTCAGGGGGGCAAAAGCTCCTACGAGCAGTACTTC
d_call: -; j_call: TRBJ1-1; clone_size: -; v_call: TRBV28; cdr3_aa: CASSLRSWAEAFF; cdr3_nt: TGTGCCAGCAGTTTGAGGTCATGGGCTGAAGCTTTCTTT
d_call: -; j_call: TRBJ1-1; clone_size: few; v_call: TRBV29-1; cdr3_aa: CSVEVGGNTEAFF; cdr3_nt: TGCAGCGTTGAAGTCGGCGGGAACACTGAAGCTTTCTTT
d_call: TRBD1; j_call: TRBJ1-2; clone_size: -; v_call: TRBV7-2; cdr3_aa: CASSPHPDRGNYGYTF; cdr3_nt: TGTGCCAGCAGCCCACACCCTGACAGGGGGAACTATGGCTACACCTTC
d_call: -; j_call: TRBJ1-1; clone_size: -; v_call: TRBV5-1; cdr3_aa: CASSLGDVYTEAFF; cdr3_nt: TGCGCCAGCAGCCTGGGGGATGTGTACACTGAAGCTTTCTTT
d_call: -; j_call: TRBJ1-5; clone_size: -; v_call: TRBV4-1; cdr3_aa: CASSQDYREGAASNQPQHF; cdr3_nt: TGCGCCAGCAGCCAAGATTACAGGGAAGGGGCCGCGAGCAATCAGCCCCAGCATTTT
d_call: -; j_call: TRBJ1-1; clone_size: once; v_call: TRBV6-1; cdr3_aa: CASTVGKKNTEAFF; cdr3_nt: TGTGCCAGCACGGTGGGGAAAAAGAACACTGAAGCTTTCTTT
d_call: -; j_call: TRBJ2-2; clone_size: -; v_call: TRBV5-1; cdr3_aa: CASSLGNMNTGELFF; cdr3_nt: TGCGCCAGCAGCTTGGGAAACATGAACACCGGGGAGCTGTTTTTT
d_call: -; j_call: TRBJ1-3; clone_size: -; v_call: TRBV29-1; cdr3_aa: CSVGDSGNTIYF; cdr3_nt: TGCAGCGTTGGGGATTCCGGAAACACCATATATTTT
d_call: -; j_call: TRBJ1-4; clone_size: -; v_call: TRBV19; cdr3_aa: CASSPRDKAQSWF; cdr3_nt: TGTGCCAGTAGTCCCCGGGACAAGGCCCAATCGTGGTTT
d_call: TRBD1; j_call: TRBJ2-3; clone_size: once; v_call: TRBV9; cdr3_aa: CASSLRQGAGTDTQYF; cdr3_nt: TGTGCCAGCAGCCTCCGACAGGGGGCAGGCACAGATACGCAGTATTTT
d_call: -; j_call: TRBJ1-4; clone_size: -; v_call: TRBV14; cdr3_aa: CASSRGFNEKLFF; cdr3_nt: TGTGCCAGCAGCCGGGGGTTCAATGAAAAACTGTTTTTT
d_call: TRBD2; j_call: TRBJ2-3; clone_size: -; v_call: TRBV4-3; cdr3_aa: CASSQKRAGGLTDTQYF; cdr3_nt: TGCGCCAGCAGCCAAAAAAGAGCGGGAGGGCTGACAGATACGCAGTATTTT
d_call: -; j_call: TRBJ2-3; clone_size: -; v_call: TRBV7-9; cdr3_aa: CASSSMAVVSTDTQYF; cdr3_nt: TGTGCCAGCAGCTCCATGGCGGTAGTTAGCACAGATACGCAGTATTTT
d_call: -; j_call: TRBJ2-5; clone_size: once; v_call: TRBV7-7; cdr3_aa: CASSLGTPSGVETQYF; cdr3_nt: TGTGCCAGCAGCTTAGGAACACCATCGGGCGTAGAGACCCAGTACTTC
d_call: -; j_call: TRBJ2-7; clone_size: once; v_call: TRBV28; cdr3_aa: CASSFGQGEQYF; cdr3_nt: TGTGCCAGCAGTTTCGGGCAGGGGGAGCAGTACTTC
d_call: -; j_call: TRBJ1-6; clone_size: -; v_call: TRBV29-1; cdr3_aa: CSVAFGGSSALHF; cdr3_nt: TGCAGCGTCGCTTTCGGGGGCAGTTCGGCCCTCCACTTT
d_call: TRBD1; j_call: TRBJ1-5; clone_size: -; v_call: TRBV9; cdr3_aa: CASSVGTGQPQHF; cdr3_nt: TGTGCCAGCAGCGTAGGGACAGGGCAGCCCCAGCATTTT
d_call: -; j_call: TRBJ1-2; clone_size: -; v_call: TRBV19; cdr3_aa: CASSKTQGPYGYTF; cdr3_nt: TGTGCCAGTAGCAAAACACAGGGACCCTATGGCTACACCTTC
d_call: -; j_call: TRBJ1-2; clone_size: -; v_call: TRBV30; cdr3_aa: CAWSKDSLFDGYTF; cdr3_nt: TGTGCCTGGAGTAAGGACAGCCTCTTCGATGGCTACACCTTC
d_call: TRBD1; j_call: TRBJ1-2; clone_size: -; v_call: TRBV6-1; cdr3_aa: CASSERGQGYNYGYTF; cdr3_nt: TGTGCCAGCAGTGAAAGGGGACAGGGGTATAACTATGGCTACACCTTC
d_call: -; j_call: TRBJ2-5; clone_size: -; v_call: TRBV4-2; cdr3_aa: CASSQGSGFDETQYF; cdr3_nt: TGTGCCAGCAGCCAAGGGTCAGGGTTTGACGAGACCCAGTACTTC
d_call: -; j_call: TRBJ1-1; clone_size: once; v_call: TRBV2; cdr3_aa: CASSAERVNTEAFF; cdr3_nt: TGTGCCAGCAGTGCAGAACGGGTGAACACTGAAGCTTTCTTT
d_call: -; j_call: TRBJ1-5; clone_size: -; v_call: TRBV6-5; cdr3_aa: CASSPLRGQPQHF; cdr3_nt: TGTGCCAGCAGTCCCCTCAGGGGACAGCCCCAGCATTTT